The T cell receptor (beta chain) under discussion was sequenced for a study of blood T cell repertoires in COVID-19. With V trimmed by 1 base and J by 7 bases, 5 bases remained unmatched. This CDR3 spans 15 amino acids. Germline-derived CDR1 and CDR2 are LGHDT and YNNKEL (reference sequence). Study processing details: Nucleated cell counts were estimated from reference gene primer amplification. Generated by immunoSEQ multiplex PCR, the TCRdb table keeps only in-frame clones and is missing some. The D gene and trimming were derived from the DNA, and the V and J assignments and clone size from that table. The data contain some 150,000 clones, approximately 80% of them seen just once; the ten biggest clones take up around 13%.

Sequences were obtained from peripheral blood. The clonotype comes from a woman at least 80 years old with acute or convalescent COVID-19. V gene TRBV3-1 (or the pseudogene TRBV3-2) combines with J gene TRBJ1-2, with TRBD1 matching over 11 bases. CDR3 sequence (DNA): TGTGCCAGCAGCCAAGGGGACAGGGGGGTTTTTGGCTACACCTTC. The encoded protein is CASSQGDRGVFGYTF.